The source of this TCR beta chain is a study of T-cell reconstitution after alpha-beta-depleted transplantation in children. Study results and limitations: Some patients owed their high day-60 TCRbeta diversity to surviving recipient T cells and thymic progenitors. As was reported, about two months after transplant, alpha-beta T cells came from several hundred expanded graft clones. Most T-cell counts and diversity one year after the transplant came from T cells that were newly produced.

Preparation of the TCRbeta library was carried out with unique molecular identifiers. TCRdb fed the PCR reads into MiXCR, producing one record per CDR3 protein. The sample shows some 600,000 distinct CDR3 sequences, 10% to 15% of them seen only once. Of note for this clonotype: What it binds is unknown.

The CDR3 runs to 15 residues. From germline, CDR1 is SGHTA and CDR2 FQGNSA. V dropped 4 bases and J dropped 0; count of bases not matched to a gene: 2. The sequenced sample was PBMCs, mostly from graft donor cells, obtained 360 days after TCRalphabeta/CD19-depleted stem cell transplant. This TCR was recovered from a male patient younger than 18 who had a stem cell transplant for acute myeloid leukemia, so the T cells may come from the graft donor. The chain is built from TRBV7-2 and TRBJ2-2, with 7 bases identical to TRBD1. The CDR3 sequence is CASSSTGSNTGELFF. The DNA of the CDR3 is TGTGCCAGCAGCTCGACAGGGTCGAACACCGGGGAGCTGTTTTTT.